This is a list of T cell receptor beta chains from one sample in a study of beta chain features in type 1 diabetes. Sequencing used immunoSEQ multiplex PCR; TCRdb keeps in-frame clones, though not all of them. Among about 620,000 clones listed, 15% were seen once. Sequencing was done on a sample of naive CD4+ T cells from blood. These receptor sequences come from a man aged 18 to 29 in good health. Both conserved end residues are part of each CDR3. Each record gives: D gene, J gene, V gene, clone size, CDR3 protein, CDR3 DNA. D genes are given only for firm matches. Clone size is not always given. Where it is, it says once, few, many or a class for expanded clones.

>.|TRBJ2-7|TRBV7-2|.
CASSLVYGRGPIRDYEQYF
TGTGCCAGCAGCTTAGTGTATGGTAGAGGCCCTATTAGGGATTACGAGCAGTACTTC
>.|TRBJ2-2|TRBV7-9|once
CASKKEGNGELFF
TGTGCCAGTAAAAAGGAGGGGAACGGGGAGCTGTTTTTT
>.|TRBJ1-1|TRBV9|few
CASSPPSNTEAFF
TGTGCCAGCAGCCCCCCCAGCAACACTGAAGCTTTCTTT
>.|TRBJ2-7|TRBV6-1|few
CASSEAASNYEQYF
TGTGCCAGCAGTGAGGCAGCTAGTAACTACGAGCAGTACTTC
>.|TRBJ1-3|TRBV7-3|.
CASSPNRGNTIYF
TGTGCCAGCAGCCCCAACAGGGGAAACACCATATATTTT
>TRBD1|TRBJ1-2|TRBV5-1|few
CASSLAPQGGYTF
TGCGCCAGCAGCTTGGCCCCACAGGGGGGCTACACCTTC
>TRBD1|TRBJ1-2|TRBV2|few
CASSVNRGENYGYTF
TGTGCCAGCAGTGTCAACAGGGGCGAGAACTATGGCTACACCTTC
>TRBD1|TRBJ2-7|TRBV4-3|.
CASSQSRQGSAEQYF
TGCGCCAGCAGCCAATCTCGACAGGGTTCGGCAGAGCAGTACTTC
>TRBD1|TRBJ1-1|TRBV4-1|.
CASSRGQGIGNTEAFF
TGCGCCAGCAGCCGCGGACAGGGAATAGGGAACACTGAAGCTTTCTTT
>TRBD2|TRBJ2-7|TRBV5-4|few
CASSPGLATYEQYF
TGTGCCAGCAGCCCGGGACTAGCGACCTACGAGCAGTACTTC
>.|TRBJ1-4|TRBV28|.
CASSSQGFPSNEKLFF
TGTGCCAGCAGCTCTCAGGGTTTTCCGAGTAATGAAAAACTGTTTTTT
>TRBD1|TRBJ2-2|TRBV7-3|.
CASSLRQGQATGELFF
TGTGCCAGCAGCTTGCGACAGGGGCAGGCTACCGGGGAGCTGTTTTTT
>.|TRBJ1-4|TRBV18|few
CASSLDRIENEKLFF
TGTGCCAGCTCCCTCGACAGGATAGAAAATGAAAAACTGTTTTTT
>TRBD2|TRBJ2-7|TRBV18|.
CASSPGLAGEQYF
TGTGCCAGCTCACCGGGACTAGCGGGCGAGCAGTACTTC
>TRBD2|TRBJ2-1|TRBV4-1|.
CASSPTLAGAYNEQFF
TGCGCCAGCAGCCCCACCTTAGCGGGGGCCTACAATGAGCAGTTCTTC
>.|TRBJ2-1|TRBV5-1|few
CASSLGSRDEQFF
TGCGCCAGCAGCTTGGGGTCCCGGGATGAGCAGTTCTTC